These 12 T cell receptor beta chains came from one sample sequenced in a study of molecular identifiers for immune sequencing clone quantification. TCRdb passed the PCR reads through MiXCR, listing each CDR3 protein once. The sample records approximately 500,000 distinct CDR3 sequences, about a fifth being singletons. The specimen was naive CD8+ T cells from blood, with Jurkat cell RNA spiked in. Stated subset: FACS-sorted CD8+CD4-CCR7+CD45RA+ naive T cells. All receptors derive from a human donor in good health. Some libraries in this study had Jurkat cell RNA spiked in.

The V and J genes are TRBV27 and TRBJ1-5; 9 bases are a match to TRBD1. Germline assignment: CDR1 MNHEY and CDR2 SMNVEV (reference sequence). The V gene end was trimmed by 8 bases and the J gene end by 0 bases; junction bases not matched to a gene: 2. The CDR3 has 14 amino acids. CDR3 residues: CASAQGASNQPQHF. For the CDR3, the DNA is TGTGCCAGCGCACAGGGGGCTAGCAATCAGCCCCAGCATTTT.

Comments on this clonotype: A read error may be the cause here, since a much bigger clone is one base away. CDR3 DNA sequence: TGTGCCAGCAGTGAATTTTCTATGAGACGGGACCCCGTTGAAACTTTCTTT. This encodes CASSEFSMRRDPVETFF. V and J are TRBV6-1 and TRBJ1-1; the D gene is possibly TRBD1 (5 bases). The CDR3 totals 17 residues. Germline CDR1 and CDR2: MNHNS and SASEGT.

The chain joins TRBV7-9 to TRBJ1-4, with D unclear. The CDR3 is 15 amino acids. With 0 bases removed from V and 5 bases from J, the gap between germline ends came to 10 bases. The V gene's germline CDR1 is SEHNR and CDR2 FQNEAQ (reference sequence). The CDR3 coding sequence is TGTGCCAGCAGCTTAGCTACTGACCTAAATGAAAAACTGTTTTTT. It codes for CASSLATDLNEKLFF.

This clonotype was counted at least ten times. The chain employs TRBV7-7 and TRBJ2-7; 7 bases line up with TRBD1. Germline CDR1 and CDR2: SSHAT and FNYEAQ (reference sequence). The CDR3 has 13 residues. The trim removed 5 bases at V and 6 bases at J, leaving 7 bases unmatched. As DNA, the CDR3 is TGTGCCAGCAGCAAAGGGGACAGTGCCGAGCAGTACTTC. Protein sequence: CASSKGDSAEQYF.

This sequence joins TRBV19 and TRBJ2-3; the match to TRBD1 covers 8 bases. After removal of 5 bases from V and 0 bases from J, the junction contained 7 bases not matched to a gene. There are 16 residues in the CDR3. The germline V gene has CDR1 LNHDA and CDR2 SQIVND (reference sequence). CDR3 nucleotides: TGTGCCAGTAGTCTCTCCAGGGGGCAAAGCACAGATACGCAGTATTTT. This encodes CASSLSRGQSTDTQYF.

This clonotype was observed many times. The chain employs TRBV24-1 and TRBJ2-7; D possibly corresponds to TRBD1 (5 bases). The CDR3 contains 16 residues. Looked up from germline, CDR1 is KGHDR and CDR2 is SFDVKD. Trimming removed 4 bases from V and 2 bases from J, with 17 bases in between. CDR3 sequence reads: CATSEPEAGCAYEQYF. For the CDR3, the DNA is TGTGCCACCAGTGAACCTGAGGCAGGGTGCGCCTACGAGCAGTACTTC.

Remarks on this clonotype: A much larger clone differs from this one at a single base, so this may be a read error. The J gene is TRBJ2-7, the V gene TRBV9; D is possibly TRBD2 (5 bases). Germline CDR1 is SGDLS and CDR2 is YYNGEE. Trimming took off 0 bases at V and 2 bases at J, with 12 bases between the two ends. The CDR3 sequence is 15 residues long. The CDR3 DNA reads as TGTGCCAGCAGCGTAGCGGACTCCATTGCCTACGAGCAGTACTTC. Its translation: CASSVADSIAYEQYF.

The chain uses TRBV7-8 and TRBJ2-7, with 9 bases identical to TRBD1. The CDR3 has 15 residues. Trimming removed 7 bases from V and 4 bases from J; junction bases left unmatched: 11. Germline assignment: CDR1 SGHVS and CDR2 FQNEAQ. CDR3 region: CASTMGQGIIYEQYF. CDR3 DNA: TGTGCCAGCACCATGGGACAGGGAATAATTTACGAGCAGTACTTC.

This clonotype was found many times. The CDR3 sequence: CASSGVGSGANVLTF. DNA of the CDR3: TGTGCCAGCAGCGGTGTTGGCTCTGGGGCCAACGTCCTGACTTTC. The chain is built from TRBV9 and TRBJ2-6; D is unresolved. The germline V gene encodes CDR1 SGDLS and CDR2 YYNGEE. The V and J ends lost 3 bases and 0 bases respectively, with 7 bases between them. The CDR3 sequence is 15 residues long.

This clonotype showed up many times. At one end the junction does not follow the germline gene, possibly because of a read error. This sequence joins TRBV12-3 or TRBV12-4 and TRBJ2-1, with TRBD1 matching 10 bases. CDR3 length: 13 amino acids. The DNA for the CDR3 is TGTGCCAGCAGAGGACAGGGGGTTGTATTAGCTCGGTTC. The encoded protein is CASRGQGVVLARF.

This clonotype occurred many times. The chain is built from TRBV5-6 and TRBJ2-4; 9 bases are shared with TRBD2. This CDR3 is built from 20 residues. Looked up from germline, CDR1 is SGHDT and CDR2 is YYEEEE. V shed 1 base, J shed 0 bases, and the junction held 14 bases outside the gene matches. CDR3 coding DNA: TGTGCCAGCAGCTTGTCGTTGCGGCGGGGGGGCCTCGTAGCCAAAAACATTCAGTACTTC. Translating gives CASSLSLRRGGLVAKNIQYF.

This clonotype was detected once. The final CDR3 position lacks the conserved phenylalanine or tryptophan, pointing to a likely read error. The chain has TRBV28 and TRBJ2-2; possibly TRBD2 for D (6 bases). The CDR3 spans 15 residues. Looked up from germline, CDR1 is MDHEN and CDR2 is SYDVKM. The V gene lost 3 bases and the J gene lost 2 bases, with 10 bases spanning the gap. CDR3 in amino acids: CASSFGSGNTGELFY. CDR3 nucleotide sequence: TGTGCCAGCAGTTTTGGTAGCGGAAACACCGGGGAGCTGTTTTAT.